This section outlines one T cell receptor beta chain sequence together with its context. Random hexamers primed reverse transcription of about 0.45 to 1 ug RNA. TCRdb called the immunoSEQ multiplex PCR reads again in MiXCR, with one record for every CDR3 protein. The sample includes approximately 190,000 distinct CDR3 sequences, approximately 94% seen only once; the top ten take 0.098%. This CDR3 contains 17 residues. Trimming left V 5 bases short and J 6 bases short, with 23 bases between. Per germline, CDR1 SGHTA and CDR2 FQGNSA. This sample was included in a study of CD8 T cells in Susac syndrome. The overall study: Of the sequenced Susac syndrome patients, over 5 had active disease and roughly eight were in remission. Each patient with Susac syndrome, at the time of blood draw, was therapy-naive, on corticosteroids, or on intravenous immunoglobulin alone.

Sequencing of TCR beta was undertaken in CD8+ and CD4+ T cells derived from blood. Both CD4+ and CD8+ T cells were negatively isolated, and TEMRA cells underwent FACS enrichment. The sample was CD4+ T cells from PBMCs. J is TRBJ2-1 and V is TRBV7-2; possibly TRBD1 or TRBD2 for D (5 bases each). This TCR derives from a human donor with Susac syndrome. CDR3 amino acids: CASSPRQNIGDRNEQFF. The CDR3 DNA follows: TGTGCCAGCAGCCCCCGACAGAACATAGGGGACCGCAATGAGCAGTTCTTC.